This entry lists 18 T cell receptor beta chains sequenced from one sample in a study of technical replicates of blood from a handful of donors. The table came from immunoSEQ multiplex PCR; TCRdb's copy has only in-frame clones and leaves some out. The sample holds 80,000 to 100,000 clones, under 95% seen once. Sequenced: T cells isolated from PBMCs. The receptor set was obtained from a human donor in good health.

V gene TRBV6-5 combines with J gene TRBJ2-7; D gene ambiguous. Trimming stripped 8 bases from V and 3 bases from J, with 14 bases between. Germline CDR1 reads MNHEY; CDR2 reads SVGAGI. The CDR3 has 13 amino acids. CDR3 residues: CASRVSQNYEQYF. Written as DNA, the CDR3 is TGTGCCAGCCGGGTCTCCCAAAACTACGAGCAGTACTTC.

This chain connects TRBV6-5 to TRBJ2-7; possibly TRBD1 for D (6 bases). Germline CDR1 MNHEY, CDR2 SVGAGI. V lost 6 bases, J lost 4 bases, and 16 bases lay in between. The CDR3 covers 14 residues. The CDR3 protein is CASSPGAGGYEQYF. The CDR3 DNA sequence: TGTGCCAGCAGCCCAGGGGCGGGTGGGTACGAGCAGTACTTC.

CDR3 nucleotide sequence: TGTGCCAGCAGTGAAGCTGCAGGGGGTAAGAACGAGCAGTACTTC. The encoded protein is CASSEAAGGKNEQYF. The gene calls are TRBV6-1 and TRBJ2-7, with TRBD1 identical over 7 bases. V lost 0 bases to trimming and J lost 5 bases; unmatched junction nucleotides: 7. There are 15 residues in the CDR3. The germline CDR1 and CDR2 sequences are MNHNS and SASEGT.

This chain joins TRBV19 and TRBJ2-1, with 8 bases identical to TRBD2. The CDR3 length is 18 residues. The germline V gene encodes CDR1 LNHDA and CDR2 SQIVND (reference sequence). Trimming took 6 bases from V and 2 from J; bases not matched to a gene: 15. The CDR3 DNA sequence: TGTGCCAGTAGGAAGGGCGGGAGGTCCCTTTGGACCTACAATGAGCAGTTCTTC. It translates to CASRKGGRSLWTYNEQFF.

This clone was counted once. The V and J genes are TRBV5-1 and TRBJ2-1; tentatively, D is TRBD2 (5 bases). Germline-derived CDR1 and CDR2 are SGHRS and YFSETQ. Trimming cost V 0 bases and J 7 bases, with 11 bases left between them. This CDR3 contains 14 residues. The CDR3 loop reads CASSLDPGSNEQFF. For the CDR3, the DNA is TGCGCCAGCAGCTTGGACCCGGGATCGAATGAGCAGTTCTTC. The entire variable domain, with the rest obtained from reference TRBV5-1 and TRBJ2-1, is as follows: KAGVTQTPRYLIKTRGQQVTLSCSPISGHRSVSWYQQTPGQGLQFLFEYFSETQRNKGNFPGRFSGRQFSNSRSEMNVSTLELGDSALYLCASSLDPGSNEQFFGPGTRLTVL.

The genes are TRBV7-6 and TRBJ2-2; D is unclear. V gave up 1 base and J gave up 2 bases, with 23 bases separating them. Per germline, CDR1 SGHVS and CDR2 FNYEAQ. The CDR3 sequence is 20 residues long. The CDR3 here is CASSLDVSRKSGTNTGELFF. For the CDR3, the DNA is TGTGCCAGCAGCTTAGACGTCAGTAGGAAGTCAGGAACAAACACCGGGGAGCTGTTTTTT.

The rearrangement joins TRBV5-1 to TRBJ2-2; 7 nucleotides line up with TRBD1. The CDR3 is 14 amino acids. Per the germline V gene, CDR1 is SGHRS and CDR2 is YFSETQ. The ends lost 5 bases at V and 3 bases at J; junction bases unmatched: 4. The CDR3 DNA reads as TGCGCCAGCAGGCCAACAGGGGACACCGGGGAGCTGTTTTTT. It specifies CASRPTGDTGELFF.

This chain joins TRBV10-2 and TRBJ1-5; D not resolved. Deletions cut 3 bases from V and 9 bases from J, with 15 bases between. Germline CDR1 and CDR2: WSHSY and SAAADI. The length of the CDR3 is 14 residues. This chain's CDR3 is CASSDPRYGLPQHF. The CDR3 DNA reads TGCGCCAGCAGTGATCCGCGTTACGGGTTGCCCCAGCATTTT.

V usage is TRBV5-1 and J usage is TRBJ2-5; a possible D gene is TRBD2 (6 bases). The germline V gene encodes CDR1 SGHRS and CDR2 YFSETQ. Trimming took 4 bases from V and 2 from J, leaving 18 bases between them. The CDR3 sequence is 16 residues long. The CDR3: CASSVGGEIAQETQYF. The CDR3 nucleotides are TGCGCCAGCAGCGTTGGCGGGGAGATTGCTCAAGAGACCCAGTACTTC.

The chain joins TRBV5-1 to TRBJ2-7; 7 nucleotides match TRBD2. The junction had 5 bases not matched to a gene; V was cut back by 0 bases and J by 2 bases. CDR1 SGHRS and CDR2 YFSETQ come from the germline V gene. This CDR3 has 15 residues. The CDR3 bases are TGCGCCAGCAGCTTGGGGGACTACCCCCCCTACGAGCAGTACTTC. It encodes CASSLGDYPPYEQYF.

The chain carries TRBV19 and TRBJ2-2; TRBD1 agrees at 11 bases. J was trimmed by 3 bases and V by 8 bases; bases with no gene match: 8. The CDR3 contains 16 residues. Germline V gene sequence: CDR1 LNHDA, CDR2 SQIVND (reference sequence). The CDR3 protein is CASSTGDRGDTGELFF. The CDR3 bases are TGTGCCAGTTCCACAGGGGACAGGGGGGACACCGGGGAGCTGTTTTTT.

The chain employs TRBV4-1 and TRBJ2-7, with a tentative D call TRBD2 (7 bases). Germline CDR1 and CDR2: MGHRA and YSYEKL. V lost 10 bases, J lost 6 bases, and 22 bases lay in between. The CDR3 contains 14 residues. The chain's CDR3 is CATQLRRGPLEQYF. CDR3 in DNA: TGCGCCACCCAGCTGCGGCGGGGGCCACTCGAGCAGTACTTC.

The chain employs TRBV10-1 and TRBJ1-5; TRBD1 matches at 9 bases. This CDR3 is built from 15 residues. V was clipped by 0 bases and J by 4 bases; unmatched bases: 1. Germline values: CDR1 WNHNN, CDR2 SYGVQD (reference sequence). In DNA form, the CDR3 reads TGCGCCAGCAGTGAGTCCGGGACAGGGAATCAGCCCCAGCATTTT. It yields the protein CASSESGTGNQPQHF.

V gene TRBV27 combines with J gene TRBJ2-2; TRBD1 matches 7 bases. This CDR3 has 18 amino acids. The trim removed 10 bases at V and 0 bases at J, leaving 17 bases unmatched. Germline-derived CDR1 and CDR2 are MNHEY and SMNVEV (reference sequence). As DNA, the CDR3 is TGTGCCACCACCGCCCACCGAAGAGGGGGCCCGAACACCGGGGAGCTGTTTTTT. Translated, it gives CATTAHRRGGPNTGELFF.

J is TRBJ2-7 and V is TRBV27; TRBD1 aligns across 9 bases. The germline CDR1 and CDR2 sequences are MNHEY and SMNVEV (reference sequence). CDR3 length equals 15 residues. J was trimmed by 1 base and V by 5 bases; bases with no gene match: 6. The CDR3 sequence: CASSHRGRRSYEQYF. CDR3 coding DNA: TGTGCCAGCAGTCACAGGGGGCGACGTTCCTACGAGCAGTACTTC.

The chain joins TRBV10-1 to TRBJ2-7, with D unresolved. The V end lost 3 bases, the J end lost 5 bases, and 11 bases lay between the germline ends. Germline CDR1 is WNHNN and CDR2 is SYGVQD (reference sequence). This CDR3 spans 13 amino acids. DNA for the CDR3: TGCGCCAGCAGTGACCTAGAGTCCCACGAGCAGTACTTC. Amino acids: CASSDLESHEQYF.

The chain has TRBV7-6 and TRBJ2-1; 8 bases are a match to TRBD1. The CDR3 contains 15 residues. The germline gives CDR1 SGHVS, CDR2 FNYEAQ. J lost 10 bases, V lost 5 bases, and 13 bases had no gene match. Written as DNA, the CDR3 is TGTGCCAGCAGCCGGTACAGGGGGTCCATGGGGGAGCAGTTCTTC. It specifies CASSRYRGSMGEQFF.

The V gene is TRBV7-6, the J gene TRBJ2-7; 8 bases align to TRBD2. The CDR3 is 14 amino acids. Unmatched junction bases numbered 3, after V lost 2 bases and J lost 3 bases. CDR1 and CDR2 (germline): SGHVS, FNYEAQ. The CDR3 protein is CASSLRGRSYEQYF. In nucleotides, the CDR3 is TGTGCCAGCAGCTTACGCGGGAGGAGCTACGAGCAGTACTTC.